Below, 24 T cell receptor beta chains from the same sample are listed, as sequenced in a study of shared clonotypes between healthy human individuals. Only CD45RO-negative cells positively selected for CCR7 counted as naive CD8 cells, so terminally differentiated effector memory CD45RA+ cells were excluded. Data came from immunoSEQ multiplex PCR; TCRdb stores just in-frame clones and leaves some out. The repertoire holds hundreds of thousands of clones, with about 95% as singletons. The material sequenced was naive CD8+ T cells sorted from blood. The source is a woman in her twenties or thirties in good health.

CDR3 DNA sequence: TGTGCCAGCAGCCCCGGGACTAGCGAATCGGAGACCCAGTACTTC. Protein product: CASSPGTSESETQYF. The V and J genes are TRBV5-4 and TRBJ2-5; 10 nucleotides line up with TRBD2. CDR1 and CDR2 (germline): SGHNT, YYREEE (reference sequence). The J segment lost 5 bases and the V segment lost 4 bases, leaving 8 bases of the junction unmatched. This CDR3 comprises 15 residues.

This chain's CDR3 is CASSLEGNYEQFF. For the CDR3, the DNA is TGCGCCAGCAGCTTGGAAGGTAACTATGAGCAGTTCTTC. The genes are TRBV5-1 and TRBJ2-1; D not certain. The CDR3 contains 13 residues. The V and J ends lost 0 bases and 8 bases respectively, with 9 bases between them. The germline V gene encodes CDR1 SGHRS and CDR2 YFSETQ.

V is TRBV7-9 and J is TRBJ2-7, with TRBD2 identical over 10 bases. The V and J ends lost 5 bases and 3 bases, in that order; junction bases with no gene match: 7. This CDR3 region has 15 residues. The germline CDR1 and CDR2 sequences are SEHNR and FQNEAQ (reference sequence). The CDR3 is CASSRTSGTHYEQYF. CDR3 sequence (DNA): TGTGCCAGCAGCCGAACTAGCGGGACACACTACGAGCAGTACTTC.

The V gene is TRBV15, the J gene TRBJ2-1; a possible D gene is TRBD1 (6 bases). The V gene lost 0 bases and the J gene lost 4 bases, with 13 bases spanning the gap. Germline V gives CDR1 LNHNV, CDR2 YYDKDF (reference sequence). CDR3 length: 16 residues. CDR3 sequence reads: CATSRDYGGAYNEQFF. The CDR3 DNA reads as TGTGCCACCAGCAGAGATTATGGGGGCGCGTACAATGAGCAGTTCTTC.

The chain is built from TRBV7-9 and TRBJ2-7; 7 nucleotides match TRBD1. The CDR3 loop spans 13 amino acids. V trimming: 5 bases; J trimming: 1 base; junction bases outside the gene matches: 2. Germline V gene data show CDR1 as SEHNR and CDR2 as FQNEAQ (reference sequence). As DNA, the CDR3 is TGTGCCAGCAGCATGGACAGGTCCTACGAGCAGTACTTC. This translates into CASSMDRSYEQYF.

This sequence joins TRBV19 and TRBJ2-7; no firm D call. V was pared by 7 bases and J by 4 bases, with 14 bases between. The CDR3 is 13 residues long. CDR1 is LNHDA and CDR2 is SQIVND in the germline V gene (reference sequence). The CDR3 DNA reads as TGTGCCAGTACAGGCCAAGGGTTTTACGAGCAGTACTTC. Amino acids: CASTGQGFYEQYF.

The chain uses TRBV7-9 and TRBJ2-3; 14 bases line up with TRBD2. Losses at the gene ends were 5 bases for V and 4 bases for J; bases not matched to a gene: 5. CDR1 SEHNR and CDR2 FQNEAQ come from the germline V gene (reference sequence). The CDR3 loop spans 16 amino acids. CDR3 in amino acids: CASSMTSGREADTQYF. The CDR3 DNA follows: TGTGCCAGCAGCATGACTAGCGGGAGGGAGGCAGATACGCAGTATTTT.

V and J are TRBV2 and TRBJ2-7; 10 nucleotides match TRBD2. There are 15 residues in the CDR3. Trimming cost V 8 bases and J 13 bases; bases outside gene matches: 20. CDR1 is SNHLY and CDR2 is FYNNEI in the germline V gene. The CDR3 protein is CASGLGSLAGDLNYF. CDR3 sequence (DNA): TGTGCCAGCGGTCTAGGGTCCCTAGCGGGAGACTTGAATTACTTC.

The chain combines TRBV4-1 with TRBJ2-1; D possibly corresponds to TRBD2 (6 bases). CDR3 size: 17 residues. Trimming left V 1 base short and J 3 bases short, with 16 bases between. Germline CDR1 is MGHRA and CDR2 is YSYEKL. This chain's CDR3 is CASSQGLGGINYNEQFF. The CDR3 nucleotides read TGCGCCAGCAGCCAAGGCCTGGGCGGGATCAACTACAATGAGCAGTTCTTC.

The J gene is TRBJ2-1, the V gene TRBV19; a weak D match, TRBD1 (5 bases). CDR3 length equals 12 residues. Germline V lookup: CDR1 LNHDA, CDR2 SQIVND (reference sequence). V was cut by 1 base and J by 10 bases, with 8 bases left in between. CDR3 region: CASSIGQNEQFF. CDR3 coding DNA: TGTGCCAGTAGTATAGGACAGAACGAGCAGTTCTTC.

The DNA for the CDR3 is TGTGCCAGCAGCTTGGCCGGGAGAACCGGGGAGCTGTTTTTT. It is translated as CASSLAGRTGELFF. The V gene is TRBV5-4, the J gene TRBJ2-2; weak D call: TRBD2 (6 bases). The germline V and J ends were trimmed by 0 bases and 5 bases, with 8 bases remaining between them. Germline-derived CDR1 and CDR2 are SGHNT and YYREEE (reference sequence). The CDR3 covers 14 residues.

The V call is TRBV6-1, the J call TRBJ1-5; no clear D gene. In germline, CDR1 is MNHNS, CDR2 SASEGT. The CDR3 runs to 12 residues. Trimming shortened V by 1 base and J by 6 bases, and 4 bases separated the two germline ends. In DNA form, the CDR3 reads TGTGCCAGCAGTGAAGGGGTTCAGCCCCAGCATTTT. Translating gives CASSEGVQPQHF.

This sequence joins TRBV7-2 and TRBJ2-7, with 12 bases matching TRBD2. The J segment lost 0 bases and the V segment lost 4 bases, leaving 1 base of the junction unmatched. There are 15 residues in the CDR3. Germline V CDR1 and CDR2: SGHTA, FQGNSA. Written as DNA, the CDR3 is TGTGCCAGCAGCTCGACTAGCGGGAGCTCCTACGAGCAGTACTTC. Its protein product is CASSSTSGSSYEQYF.

The rearrangement uses TRBV7-9 and TRBJ1-4; no clear D gene. Trimming cost V 3 bases and J 7 bases, with 6 bases left between them. The CDR3 is made up of 12 amino acids. The V gene's germline CDR1 is SEHNR and CDR2 FQNEAQ (reference sequence). CDR3 bases: TGTGCCAGCAGCTTGGAGGGTGAAAAACTGTTTTTT. Translation: CASSLEGEKLFF.

The rearrangement links TRBV7-8 to TRBJ2-2; either TRBD1 or TRBD2 may fit D (5 bases each). Germline V CDR1 and CDR2: SGHVS, FQNEAQ. Trimming removed 5 bases from V and 5 bases from J, with 18 bases in between. This CDR3 comprises 16 residues. This chain's CDR3 is CASSGSGTDTTGELFF. CDR3 sequence (DNA): TGTGCCAGCAGCGGATCAGGGACGGATACTACCGGGGAGCTGTTTTTT.

This clone has only one observation. The V call is TRBV10-1, the J call TRBJ2-3; TRBD2 might be the D (6 bases). Trimming took off 0 bases at V and 4 bases at J, with 14 bases between the two ends. The length of the CDR3 is 16 residues. CDR1 and CDR2 (germline): WNHNN, SYGVQD (reference sequence). The CDR3 protein is CASSESSGGPADTQYF. The CDR3 bases are TGCGCCAGCAGTGAGTCGTCTGGAGGGCCTGCAGATACGCAGTATTTT.

V and J are TRBV28 and TRBJ2-2, with D perhaps matching TRBD1 or TRBD2 (6 bases each). This CDR3 is 15 amino acids long. V was clipped by 4 bases and J by 1 base, with 10 bases between them. Looked up from germline, CDR1 is MDHEN and CDR2 is SYDVKM. The CDR3 region has the DNA TGTGCCAGCAGTTACAGGGAGGAGAACACCGGGGAGCTGTTTTTT. Translating it yields CASSYREENTGELFF.

J is TRBJ1-1 and V is TRBV6-5; the D gene is possibly TRBD1 (5 bases). The V gene lost 1 base and the J gene lost 8 bases, with 11 bases spanning the gap. This CDR3 region has 13 residues. The germline CDR1 and CDR2 sequences are MNHEY and SVGAGI. The CDR3 sequence is CASSYFRGGEAFF. CDR3 nucleotides: TGTGCCAGCAGTTACTTTCGGGGGGGAGAAGCTTTCTTT.

The chain is built from TRBV27 and TRBJ1-1; no firm D call. From germline, CDR1 is MNHEY and CDR2 SMNVEV (reference sequence). Trimming removed 3 bases at V and 5 bases at J, with 10 bases between. The CDR3 has 13 amino acids. The CDR3 reads CASSFDAETEAFF. CDR3 nucleotide sequence: TGTGCCAGCAGTTTCGATGCCGAGACTGAAGCTTTCTTT.

This chain joins TRBV25-1 and TRBJ2-1, with 10 bases identical to TRBD2. Germline V gene sequence: CDR1 MGHDK, CDR2 SYGVNS. V dropped 1 base and J dropped 9; count of bases not matched to a gene: 3. CDR3 length: 14 amino acids. The CDR3 region has the DNA TGTGCCAGCAGTGAATTGACTAGCGGGCCTGAGCAGTTCTTC. It specifies CASSELTSGPEQFF.

V and J are TRBV27 and TRBJ2-1; D not resolved. The CDR3 is 14 residues long. Germline values: CDR1 MNHEY, CDR2 SMNVEV (reference sequence). Deletions cut 8 bases from V and 0 bases from J, with 11 bases between. CDR3 amino acids: CASRPQSSYNEQFF. The CDR3 bases are TGTGCCAGCCGACCCCAGTCCTCCTACAATGAGCAGTTCTTC.

The chain employs TRBV13 and TRBJ2-1; 12 nucleotides align to TRBD2. CDR3 length: 14 amino acids. CDR1 and CDR2 (germline): PRHDT, FYEKMQ (reference sequence). With 4 bases clipped from V and 9 bases from J, the junction kept 4 bases outside the gene matches. CDR3 nucleotides: TGTGCCAGCAGCTACGGACTAGCGGGAACTGAGCAGTTCTTC. Residues: CASSYGLAGTEQFF.

This clone turned up a few times. This chain joins TRBV7-9 and TRBJ2-7, with a weak D call TRBD2 (5 bases). Germline CDR1 SEHNR, CDR2 FQNEAQ (reference sequence). V lost 5 bases and J lost 4, with 9 bases in between. The CDR3 is made up of 12 amino acids. The CDR3 nucleotides read TGTGCCAGCAGCCAGACGGGATACGAGCAGTACTTC. As protein: CASSQTGYEQYF.

Turning to this clone: Other DNA sequences of this sample code for an identical CDR3. The chain uses TRBV20-1 and TRBJ1-2, with no clear D. The CDR3 sequence is 10 residues long. Germline V gene lookup returns CDR1 DFQATT and CDR2 SNEGSKA (reference sequence). The V gene lost 6 bases and the J gene lost 3 bases, with 5 bases spanning the gap. This CDR3 reads CSARDYGYTF. DNA for the CDR3: TGCAGTGCAAGGGACTATGGCTACACCTTC.